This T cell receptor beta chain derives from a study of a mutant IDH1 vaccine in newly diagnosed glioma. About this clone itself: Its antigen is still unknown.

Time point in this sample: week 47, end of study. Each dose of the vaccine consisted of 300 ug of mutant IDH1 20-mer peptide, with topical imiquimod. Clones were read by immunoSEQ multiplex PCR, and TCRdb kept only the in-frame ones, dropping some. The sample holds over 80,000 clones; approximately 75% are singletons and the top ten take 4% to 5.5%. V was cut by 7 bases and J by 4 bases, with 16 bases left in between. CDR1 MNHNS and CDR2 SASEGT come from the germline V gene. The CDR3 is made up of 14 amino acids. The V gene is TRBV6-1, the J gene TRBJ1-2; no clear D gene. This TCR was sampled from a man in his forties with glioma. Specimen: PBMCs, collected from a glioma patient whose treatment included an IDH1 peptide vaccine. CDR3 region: CASTRRERTYGYTF. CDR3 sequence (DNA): TGTGCCAGCACCAGGAGGGAACGGACCTATGGCTACACCTTC.